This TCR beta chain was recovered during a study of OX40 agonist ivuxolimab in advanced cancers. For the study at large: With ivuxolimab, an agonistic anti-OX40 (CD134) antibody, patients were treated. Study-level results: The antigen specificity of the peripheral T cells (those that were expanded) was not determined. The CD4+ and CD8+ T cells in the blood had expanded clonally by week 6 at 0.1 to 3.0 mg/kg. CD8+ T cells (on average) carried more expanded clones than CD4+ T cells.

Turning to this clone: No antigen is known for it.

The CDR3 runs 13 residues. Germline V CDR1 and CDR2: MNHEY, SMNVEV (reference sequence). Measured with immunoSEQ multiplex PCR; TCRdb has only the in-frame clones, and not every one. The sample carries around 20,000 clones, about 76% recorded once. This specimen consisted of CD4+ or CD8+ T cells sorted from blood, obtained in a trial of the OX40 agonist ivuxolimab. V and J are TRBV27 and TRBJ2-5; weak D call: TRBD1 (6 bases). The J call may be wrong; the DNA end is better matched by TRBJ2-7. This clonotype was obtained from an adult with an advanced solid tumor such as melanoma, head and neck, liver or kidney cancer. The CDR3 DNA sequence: TGTGCCAGCAGTGACGGACAGAGATACGAGCAGTACTTC. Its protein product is CASSDGQRYEQYF.